The clone carrying this T cell receptor beta chain was observed a few times. What it recognizes is unknown. Unique molecular identifiers were included in an RNA-based 3' RACE TCR library. TCRdb recomputed calls from the 3' RACE reads with MiXCR, one row per CDR3 protein. The sample records approximately 95,000 distinct CDR3 sequences, less than 7% being singletons. This entry belongs to a study of HIV-infected children after antiretroviral therapy interruption. Study context: Continuous-treatment children had median age 8 years, interruption roughly 9.5 years. Overall study findings and caveats: The Gini coefficient of naive CD4+ repertoires rose, returning to baseline by 3 years. After treatment interruption started, naive CD4+ CDR3 overlap across time points dropped.

With 2 bases clipped from V and 7 bases from J, the junction kept 8 bases outside the gene matches. There are 15 residues in the CDR3. The germline CDR1 and CDR2 sequences are SGHTA and FQGNSA. Treatment noted: PENTA 11 planned treatment interruption arm or continuous ART arm. Participants had taken at least three-drug ART for at least 24 weeks. This TCR derives from a pool of human donors with HIV. The sequences come from CD45RA+ CD4+ T cells from PBMCs, pooled from several time points, collected from a donor given antiretroviral therapy, either interrupted or continuous. The subset here: naive CD4+ CD45RA+ CD45RO- T cells. This rearrangement joins TRBV7-2 to TRBJ2-7; TRBD2 agrees at 10 bases. CDR3 amino acids: CASSLLAGVAWEQYF. CDR3 in DNA: TGTGCCAGCAGCTTACTAGCGGGGGTTGCCTGGGAGCAGTACTTC. The full variable domain, rest sourced from reference TRBV7-2 and TRBJ2-7, is GAGVSQSPSNKVTEKGKDVELRCDPISGHTALYWYRQSLGQGLEFLIYFQGNSAPDKSGLPSDRFSAERTGGSVSTLTIQRTQQEDSAVYLCASSLLAGVAWEQYFGPGTRLTVT.